The subject of this entry is one TCR beta chain. This clone was seen more than once but under ten times. The target of this receptor is not known. No much larger clone exists at a distance of one base, and base qualities are not known. This sample was taken from a study of OX40 agonist ivuxolimab in advanced cancers. Regarding the study in general: The costimulatory receptor OX40 (CD134) was targeted by ivuxolimab, a fully human IgG2 agonistic monoclonal antibody. Patients were allowed to have had prior anti-PD-1, anti-PD-L1 or anti-CTLA-4 therapy, and approximately 40% of the dose-escalation patients had previously received checkpoint inhibitors. Peripheral TCRbeta sequencing was intended to test whether TCR sequence diversity was altered and clonal T-cell expansion was caused by ivuxolimab. A male proportion of around 80% and a mean age of approximately 58 years, ranging from about 23 to 90, were recorded for the dose-escalation cohort. Intravenous ivuxolimab was administered to patients every 2 weeks at six dose levels: 0.01, 0.1, 0.3, 1.5, 3 and 10 mg/kg. The paper reports the monotherapy dose-escalation portion (N of about 54 patients) of the phase I ivuxolimab trial. Of the roughly 52 dose-escalation patients, hepatocellular carcinoma was present in about 19, melanoma in approximately 15, renal cell carcinoma in 9 and head and neck cancer in 9. Partial responses were achieved by three dose-escalation patients, of whom one had hepatocellular carcinoma and two had cutaneous melanoma. Broader findings and caveats from the paper: Partial responders in the 0.1-3.0 mg/kg groups had among the lowest normalized peripheral clonal expansion, especially among CD8+ T cells. At doses of 0.1 to 3.0 mg/kg, clonal expansion of both CD4+ and CD8+ blood T cells was observed from baseline to week 6. After ivuxolimab, expanded clones were on average more numerous among CD8+ T cells than among CD4+ T cells. Antigen specificity was not determined for the clonally expanded peripheral T cells. Low levels of normalized T-cell clonal expansion were also seen in some patients who did not respond.

Patients with a history of autoimmune disease or receiving systemic immunosuppression were excluded from the trial. Peripheral blood for TCR sequencing was collected from all dose cohorts at baseline, on cycle 4 day 1, and on cycle 7 day 1. Samples came from an open-label, multicenter, first-in-human phase I dose-escalation trial of ivuxolimab. Adults with locally advanced or metastatic head and neck squamous cell, hepatocellular, melanoma or renal cell carcinoma were enrolled in the trial. Before TCR sequencing, CD4+ T cells and CD8+ T cells were sorted from peripheral blood as separate populations. The CDR1 and CDR2 encoded by the germline V gene are SGDLS and YYNGEE. V loses 4 bases, J loses 4 bases, and the germline ends lie 18 bases apart. The CDR3 contains 16 residues, cysteine and phenylalanine counted. Here the CDR3 DNA is all that survives: 48 bases in frame from base 1. Genomic DNA was extracted from sorted cells for sequencing of the TCRbeta CDR3 region. The immunoSEQ Assay was used for sequencing of TCRbeta CDR3 regions. Entries here come from immuneACCESS through TCRdb and include only in-frame sequences with V and J called. Some clones fail to appear in such tables; in the studies checked, an unresolved V gene covers under half of the shortfall, and the cause of the remainder is unknown. The sample records under 55,000 clones, 82% of which are singletons. The ten top clones hold 2% to 2.5% of the sample.

The V and J segments used are TRBV9 and TRBJ2-4; the D gene is not confidently resolved. This TCR derives from an adult with an advanced solid tumor such as melanoma, head and neck, liver or kidney cancer. Sample: CD4+ or CD8+ T cells sorted from blood, taken in a trial of the OX40 agonist ivuxolimab. The DNA sequence follows: TGTGCCAGCAGCCCTGACTCCGTTAGGGAAAAAAACATTCAGTACTTC. Its product reads: CASSPDSVREKNIQYF.